Detailed here is one TCR beta chain. Per the original data handling: Reference gene primer amplification gave estimated nucleated cell counts. The method was immunoSEQ multiplex PCR; TCRdb's version includes in-frame clones alone and lacks a portion of them. V and J calls and clone size are those listed in that table; D and trimming were worked out from the DNA. The table includes approximately 320,000 clones, roughly 86% detected once. V was shortened by 3 bases and J by 7 bases, with 12 bases between the two germline ends. Looked up from germline, CDR1 is MNHEY and CDR2 is SMNVEV (reference sequence). The CDR3 is 13 amino acids. These data come from a study of blood T cell repertoires in COVID-19. About the research overall: COVID-19 samples collected from the United States, Italy and Spain covered acute and convalescent phases. T cells, B-cell-depleted T cells, or PBMCs provided the cDNA or gDNA that served as material.

The TCR comes from a woman in her twenties or thirties with COVID-19, enrolled during active disease. J is TRBJ1-1 and V is TRBV27, with D tentatively TRBD1 (6 bases). The sample consisted of peripheral blood. The CDR3: CASSFLGAGEAFF. The CDR3 DNA sequence: TGTGCCAGCAGTTTCCTGGGGGCGGGTGAAGCTTTCTTT.